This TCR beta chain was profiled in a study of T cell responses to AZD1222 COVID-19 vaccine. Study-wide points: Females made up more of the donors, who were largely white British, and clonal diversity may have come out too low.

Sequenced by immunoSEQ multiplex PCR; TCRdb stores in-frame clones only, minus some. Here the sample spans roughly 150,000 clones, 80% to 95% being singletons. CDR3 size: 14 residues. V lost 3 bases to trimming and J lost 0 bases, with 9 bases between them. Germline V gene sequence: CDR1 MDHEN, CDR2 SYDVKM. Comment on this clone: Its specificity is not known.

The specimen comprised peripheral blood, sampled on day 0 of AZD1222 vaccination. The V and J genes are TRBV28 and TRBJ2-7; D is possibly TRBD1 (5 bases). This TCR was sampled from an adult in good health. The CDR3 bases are TGTGCCAGCAGTTTCGACAGAAACTCCTACGAGCAGTACTTC. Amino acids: CASSFDRNSYEQYF.